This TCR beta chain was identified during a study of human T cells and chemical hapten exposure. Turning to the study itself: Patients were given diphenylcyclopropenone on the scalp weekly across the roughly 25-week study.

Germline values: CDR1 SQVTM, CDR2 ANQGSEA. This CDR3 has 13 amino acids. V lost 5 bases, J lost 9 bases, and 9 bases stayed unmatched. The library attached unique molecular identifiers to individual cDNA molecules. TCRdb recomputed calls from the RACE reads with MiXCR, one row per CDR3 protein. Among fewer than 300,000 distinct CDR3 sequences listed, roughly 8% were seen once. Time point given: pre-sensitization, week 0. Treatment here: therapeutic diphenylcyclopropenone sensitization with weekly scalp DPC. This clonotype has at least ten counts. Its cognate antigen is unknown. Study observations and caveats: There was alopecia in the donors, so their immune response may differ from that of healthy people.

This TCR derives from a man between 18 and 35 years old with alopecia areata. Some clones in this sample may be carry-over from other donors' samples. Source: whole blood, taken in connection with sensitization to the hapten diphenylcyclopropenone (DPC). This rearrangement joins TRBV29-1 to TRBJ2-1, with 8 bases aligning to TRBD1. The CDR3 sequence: CSVSGQVGAEQFF. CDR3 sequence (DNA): TGCAGCGTTTCGGGACAGGTTGGTGCTGAGCAGTTCTTC.